This TCR beta chain was found in a study of CD8 T cells in Susac syndrome. Reverse transcription used about 0.45 to 1 ug RNA and random hexamers. Amplification of TCR beta CDR3 was carried out by immunoSEQ multiplex PCR, which covered 54 Vbeta and 13 Jbeta segments. TCRdb processed the immunoSEQ multiplex PCR reads anew with MiXCR; each CDR3 protein has one entry. The repertoire has 100,000 to 150,000 distinct CDR3 sequences, around 94% of them found once; the top ten carry around 0.087%. Sequencing of TCR beta drew on CD8+ and CD4+ T cells from blood. The germline V gene has CDR1 SGHKS and CDR2 YYEKEE (reference sequence). Trimming took 4 bases from V and 2 from J; bases not matched to a gene: 9. The CDR3 is made up of 17 amino acids.

Sequences were obtained from CD4+ T cells from PBMCs. The TCR was taken from a human donor in good health. The rearrangement joins TRBV5-5 to TRBJ2-6, with 7 bases matching TRBD2. The CDR3 DNA reads TGTGCCAGCAGCGATTTGCGGACTAGGACTGGGGCCAACGTCCTGACTTTC. Residues: CASSDLRTRTGANVLTF. Combining the CDR3 with reference TRBV5-5 and TRBJ2-6 gives the whole variable domain DAGVTQSPTHLIKTRGQQVTLRCSPISGHKSVSWYQQVLGQGPQFIFQYYEKEERGRGNFPDRFSARQFPNYSSELNVNALLLGDSALYLCASSDLRTRTGANVLTFGAGSRLTVL.